One sample yielded the 19 T cell receptor beta chains listed below, sequenced in a study of radiotherapy plus CTLA-4 blockade in lung cancer (dated by TCRdb to the late 2010s). Library prep was done by the immunoSEQ multiplex PCR assay. TCRdb's version of the immuneACCESS table is confined to in-frame rearrangements and falls short of the full clone set. An unresolved V gene accounts for under half of the shortfall where checked; the remainder is of unknown origin. The table for this sample lists some 49,000 clones; approximately 81% of them were counted only once. The top ten clonotypes cover 25% to 30% of the sample. This sample comprised peripheral blood, obtained from a patient treated with radiotherapy plus ipilimumab. The source is a human donor with non-small cell lung cancer whose response to radiotherapy plus ipilimumab could not be evaluated.

There are a few counts of this clone. This chain joins TRBV28 and TRBJ2-1; TRBD1 agrees at 7 bases. CDR1 is MDHEN and CDR2 is SYDVKM in the germline V gene. With 6 bases clipped from V and 5 bases from J, the junction kept 13 bases outside the gene matches. This CDR3 comprises 16 residues. Written as DNA, the CDR3 is TGTGCCAGCAGCCCGGCACAGGGGTCGACGCACAATGAGCAGTTCTTC. It specifies CASSPAQGSTHNEQFF.

This chain joins TRBV19 and TRBJ1-5; 7 bases align to TRBD1. V lost 5 bases, J lost 3 bases, and 4 bases stayed unmatched. CDR1 is LNHDA and CDR2 is SQIVND in the germline V gene (reference sequence). The length of the CDR3 is 14 residues. Here the CDR3 reads CASSRDRSNQPQHF. CDR3 coding DNA: TGTGCCAGTAGTCGGGACAGATCCAATCAGCCCCAGCATTTT.

V and J are TRBV6-5 and TRBJ2-1; D is possibly TRBD2 (6 bases). V was shortened by 9 bases and J by 3 bases, with 15 bases between the two germline ends. CDR1 is MNHEY and CDR2 is SVGAGI in the germline V gene. This CDR3 region has 14 residues. The CDR3 protein is CASSRAGLYNEQFF. The CDR3 nucleotides read TGTGCCAGTAGTCGAGCGGGCCTCTACAATGAGCAGTTCTTC.

The chain joins TRBV7-8 to TRBJ2-5, with D hard to call. The germline gives CDR1 SGHVS, CDR2 FQNEAQ. V was trimmed by 4 bases and J by 5 bases, leaving 8 bases between them. The length of the CDR3 is 12 residues. The CDR3 here is CASSSQVETQYF. CDR3 sequence (DNA): TGTGCCAGCAGCTCCCAGGTTGAGACCCAGTACTTC.

This sequence joins TRBV29-1 and TRBJ1-1; tentatively, D is TRBD1 (5 bases). The CDR3 extends over 13 amino acids. V lost 4 bases to trimming and J lost 1 base, with 10 bases between them. The germline gives CDR1 SQVTM, CDR2 ANQGSEA. The CDR3: CSVAGAQNTEAFF. Here the CDR3 DNA reads TGCAGCGTTGCTGGGGCTCAGAACACTGAAGCTTTCTTT. Filled out from reference TRBV29-1 and TRBJ1-1, the complete variable domain reads SAVISQKPSRDICQRGTSLTIQCQVDSQVTMMFWYRQQPGQSLTLIATANQGSEATYESGFVIDKFPISRPNLTFSTLTVSNMSPEDSSIYLCSVAGAQNTEAFFGQGTRLTVV.

This clone was detected once. The V and J genes are TRBV7-2 and TRBJ2-5, with 10 bases matching TRBD2. The DNA end is more similar to TRBJ2-7, so the J call may be wrong. CDR1 is SGHTA, CDR2 FQGNSA, per germline. The CDR3 is 18 residues long. The CDR3 loop is CASSLRTSGFGGTYEQYF. CDR3 coding DNA: TGTGCCAGCAGCTTGAGGACTAGCGGCTTCGGTGGGACCTACGAGCAGTACTTC.

This chain uses TRBV27 with TRBJ2-7, with 9 bases fitting TRBD1. Trimming cost V 9 bases and J 2 bases; bases outside gene matches: 5. The length of the CDR3 is 13 residues. From germline, CDR1 is MNHEY and CDR2 SMNVEV (reference sequence). Here the CDR3 reads CASFGTGPYEQYF. Written as DNA, the CDR3 is TGTGCCAGTTTCGGGACAGGGCCCTACGAGCAGTACTTC.

Only one count was recorded for this clone. The chain combines TRBV28 with TRBJ2-2; possible D gene TRBD1, 5 bases. CDR1 and CDR2 from the germline V gene are MDHEN and SYDVKM. This CDR3 is 15 amino acids long. Trimming shortened V by 2 bases and J by 5 bases, and 12 bases separated the two germline ends. The CDR3 reads CASSLQGGWTGELFF. CDR3 in DNA: TGTGCCAGCAGTTTACAGGGCGGATGGACCGGGGAGCTGTTTTTT.

V is TRBV5-1 and J is TRBJ2-7; 8 bases line up with TRBD2. The germline V gene encodes CDR1 SGHRS and CDR2 YFSETQ. The CDR3 length is 14 residues. With 4 bases clipped from V and 3 bases from J, the junction kept 6 bases outside the gene matches. The CDR3 sequence: CASSGTGGDYEQYF. The CDR3 nucleotides read TGCGCCAGCAGCGGGACGGGAGGGGACTACGAGCAGTACTTC.

This clone has just a few counts. This chain joins TRBV7-2 and TRBJ2-7; D is unclear. The CDR3 spans 14 residues. Trimming removed 5 bases from V and 0 bases from J, with 11 bases in between. Germline CDR1 reads SGHTA; CDR2 reads FQGNSA. This chain's CDR3 is CASSITQSSYEQYF. The CDR3 DNA is TGTGCCAGCAGCATAACACAGAGCTCCTACGAGCAGTACTTC.

The V call is TRBV2, the J call TRBJ2-5; TRBD2 aligns across 9 bases. Unmatched junction bases numbered 6, after V lost 2 bases and J lost 5 bases. The CDR3 spans 15 residues. Per the germline V gene, CDR1 is SNHLY and CDR2 is FYNNEI. This chain's CDR3 is CASSEYSSGTETQYF. The DNA of the CDR3 is TGTGCCAGCAGTGAATATTCTAGCGGGACCGAGACCCAGTACTTC.

This chain joins TRBV5-8 and TRBJ1-3; unclear D gene. Germline V gives CDR1 SGHTS, CDR2 YDEGEE. V shed 1 base and J shed 2 bases, with 7 bases lying between them. This CDR3 region has 14 residues. In DNA, the CDR3 is TGTGCCAGCAGCTTGTGGCAGACTGGAAACACCATATATTTT. The encoded protein is CASSLWQTGNTIYF.

This clone has more than one count but fewer than ten. The genes are TRBV7-9 and TRBJ2-3; D is unclear. Germline V lookup: CDR1 SEHNR, CDR2 FQNEAQ (reference sequence). V gave up 4 bases and J gave up 2 bases, with 13 bases separating them. This CDR3 is built from 15 residues. CDR3 coding DNA: TGTGCCAGCAGCTCACCACGGCGGTACACAGATACGCAGTATTTT. Translated, it gives CASSSPRRYTDTQYF.

J is TRBJ2-1 and V is TRBV7-9; D gene uncertain. The germline V gene has CDR1 SEHNR and CDR2 FQNEAQ (reference sequence). Between the trimmed V and J ends, which lost 1 base and 6 bases, there was a span of 13 bases. The CDR3 covers 15 residues. The CDR3 is CASSLGLVAFNEQFF. The DNA of the CDR3 is TGTGCCAGCAGCTTAGGCCTAGTAGCATTCAATGAGCAGTTCTTC.

V is TRBV5-4 and J is TRBJ2-1; possibly TRBD1 for D (5 bases). The ends were cut back, 2 bases at V and 9 bases at J, with 9 bases in the middle. The length of the CDR3 is 12 residues. The germline CDR1 and CDR2 sequences are SGHNT and YYREEE (reference sequence). The CDR3 reads CASSLRGIEQFF. The CDR3 DNA reads TGTGCCAGCAGCTTAAGGGGAATTGAGCAGTTCTTC.

The genes are TRBV6-6 and TRBJ1-4; weak D call: TRBD1 (6 bases). V lost 6 bases, J lost 8 bases, and 22 bases lay in between. Germline CDR1 and CDR2: MNHNY and SVGAGI (reference sequence). The CDR3 consists of 16 residues. The CDR3 loop reads CASSPGTLPRPEKLFF. CDR3 in DNA: TGTGCCAGCAGCCCCGGGACACTCCCTCGTCCGGAAAAACTGTTTTTT.

This rearrangement joins TRBV4-3 to TRBJ2-1; perhaps TRBD2 as D (6 bases). Trimming cost V 1 base and J 5 bases, with 15 bases left between them. The CDR3 consists of 16 residues. From germline, CDR1 is LGHNA and CDR2 YSLEER. The CDR3 spells CASSQAALAGNNEQFF. CDR3 DNA sequence: TGCGCCAGCAGCCAAGCGGCTCTTGCGGGGAACAATGAGCAGTTCTTC.

The chain employs TRBV6-1 and TRBJ2-7; no clear D gene. V lost 5 bases to trimming and J lost 1 base, with 15 bases between them. This CDR3 is 15 amino acids long. Germline CDR1 is MNHNS and CDR2 is SASEGT. CDR3 nucleotide sequence: TGTGCCAGCAGTCCACTCCACGACACGTCCTACGAGCAGTACTTC. Encoded protein: CASSPLHDTSYEQYF.

The sample holds a few counts of this clone. This sequence joins TRBV7-9 and TRBJ1-2; TRBD1 matches 7 bases. This CDR3 contains 15 residues. Per the germline V gene, CDR1 is SEHNR and CDR2 is FQNEAQ (reference sequence). Germline trimming cut 6 bases from V and 0 bases from J; bases unmatched to any gene: 7. The CDR3, as DNA: TGTGCCAGCAGGAAAGAGGACAGGTCTAACTATGGCTACACCTTC. Translating gives CASRKEDRSNYGYTF. The full variable domain, its missing parts supplied by reference TRBV7-9 and TRBJ1-2, is DTGVSQNPRHKITKRGQNVTFRCDPISEHNRLYWYRQTLGQGPEFLTYFQNEAQLEKSRLLSDRFSAERPKGSFSTLEIQRTEQGDSAMYLCASRKEDRSNYGYTFGSGTRLTVV.